One and the same sample provided the 2 T cell receptor beta chains below, sequenced in a study of cytomegalovirus exposure and HLA in healthy donors. In the PCR, 60 Vbeta and 13 Jbeta primers were used. This table comes from immunoSEQ multiplex PCR, and its TCRdb copy is limited to in-frame clones, with some not included. The table has approximately 100,000 clones, 74% seen once. Sequencing was carried out using PBMCs. The origin of the receptors is a man between 50 and 59 years old in good health and CMV-seropositive.

About this clone: Other DNA sequences of this sample code for an identical CDR3. V gene TRBV15 combines with J gene TRBJ1-5; D is perhaps TRBD1 (5 bases). Germline V gene lookup returns CDR1 LNHNV and CDR2 YYDKDF (reference sequence). Trimming took off 6 bases at V and 1 base at J, with 7 bases between the two ends. The CDR3 runs 13 residues. The DNA for the CDR3 is TGTGCCACCAGAGGACACAGCAATCAGCCCCAGCATTTT. This encodes CATRGHSNQPQHF.

This chain links TRBV21-1 with TRBJ2-5; the table's D call TRBD1 went unverified against the DNA. TRBV21-1 is listed as a pseudogene. The CDR3 runs to 16 residues. Here the CDR3 reads CASSKVKGAGQETQYF. CDR3 DNA: TGTGCCAGCAGCAAAGTGAAAGGGGCTGGTCAAGAGACCCAGTACTTC.